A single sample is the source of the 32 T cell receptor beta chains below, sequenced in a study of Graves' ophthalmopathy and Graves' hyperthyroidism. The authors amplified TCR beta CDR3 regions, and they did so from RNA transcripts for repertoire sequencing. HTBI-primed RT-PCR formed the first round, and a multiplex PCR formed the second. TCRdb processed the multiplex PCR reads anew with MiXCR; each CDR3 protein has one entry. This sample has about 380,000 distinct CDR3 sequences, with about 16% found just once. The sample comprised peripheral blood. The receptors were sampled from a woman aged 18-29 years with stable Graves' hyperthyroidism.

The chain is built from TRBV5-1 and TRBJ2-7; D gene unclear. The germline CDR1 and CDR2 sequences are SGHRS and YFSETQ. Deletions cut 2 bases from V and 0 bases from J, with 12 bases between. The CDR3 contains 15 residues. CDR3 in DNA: TGCGCCAGCAGCTTACGCTCCGACGGCTCCTACGAGCAGTACTTC. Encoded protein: CASSLRSDGSYEQYF.

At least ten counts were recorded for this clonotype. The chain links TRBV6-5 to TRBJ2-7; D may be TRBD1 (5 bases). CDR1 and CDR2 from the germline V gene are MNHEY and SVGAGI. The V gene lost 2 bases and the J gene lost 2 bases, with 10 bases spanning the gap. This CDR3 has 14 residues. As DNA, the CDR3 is TGTGCCAGCAGTTACACAGGCCTCCCCTACGAGCAGTACTTC. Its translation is CASSYTGLPYEQYF.

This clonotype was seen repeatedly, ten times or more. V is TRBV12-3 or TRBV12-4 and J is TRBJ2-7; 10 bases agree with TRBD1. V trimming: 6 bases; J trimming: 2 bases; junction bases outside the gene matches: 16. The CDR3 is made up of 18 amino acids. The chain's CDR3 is CASRAGTRDRGRPYEQYF. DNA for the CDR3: TGTGCCAGCAGGGCGGGTACCCGGGACAGGGGAAGGCCCTACGAGCAGTACTTC.

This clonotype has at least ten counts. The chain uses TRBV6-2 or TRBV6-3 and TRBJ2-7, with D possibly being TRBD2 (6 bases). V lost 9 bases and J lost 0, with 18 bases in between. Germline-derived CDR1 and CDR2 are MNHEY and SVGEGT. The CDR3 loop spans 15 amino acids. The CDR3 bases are TGTGCCAGTCTCCCGGGAAGCGGGCTCTCCTACGAGCAGTACTTC. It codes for CASLPGSGLSYEQYF.

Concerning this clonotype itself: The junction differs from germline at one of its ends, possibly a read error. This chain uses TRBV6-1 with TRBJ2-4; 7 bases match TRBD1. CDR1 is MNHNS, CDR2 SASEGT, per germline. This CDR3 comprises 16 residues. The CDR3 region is CASSDWTGVAKNIKYF. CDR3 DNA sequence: TGTGCCAGCAGTGACTGGACAGGAGTAGCCAAAAACATTAAGTACTTC.

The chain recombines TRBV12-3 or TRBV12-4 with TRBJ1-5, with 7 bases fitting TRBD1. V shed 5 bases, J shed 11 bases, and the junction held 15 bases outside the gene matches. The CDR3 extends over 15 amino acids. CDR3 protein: CASSRVTGLNLAQHF. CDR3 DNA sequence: TGTGCCAGCAGTCGGGTGACAGGGCTCAATCTGGCCCAGCATTTT.

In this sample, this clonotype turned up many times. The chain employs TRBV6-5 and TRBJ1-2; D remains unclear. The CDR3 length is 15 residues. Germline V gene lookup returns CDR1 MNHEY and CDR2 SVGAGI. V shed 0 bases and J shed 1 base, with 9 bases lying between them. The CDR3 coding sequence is TGTGCCAGCAGTTACTCAAGGTCTATTAACTATGGCTACACCTTC. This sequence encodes CASSYSRSINYGYTF.

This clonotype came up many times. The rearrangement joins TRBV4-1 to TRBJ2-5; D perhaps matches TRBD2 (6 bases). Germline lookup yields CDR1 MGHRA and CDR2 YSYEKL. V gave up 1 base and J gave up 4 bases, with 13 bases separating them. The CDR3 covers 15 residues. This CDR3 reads CASSQAGGSGETQYF. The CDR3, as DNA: TGCGCCAGCAGCCAAGCTGGGGGGAGTGGAGAGACCCAGTACTTC.

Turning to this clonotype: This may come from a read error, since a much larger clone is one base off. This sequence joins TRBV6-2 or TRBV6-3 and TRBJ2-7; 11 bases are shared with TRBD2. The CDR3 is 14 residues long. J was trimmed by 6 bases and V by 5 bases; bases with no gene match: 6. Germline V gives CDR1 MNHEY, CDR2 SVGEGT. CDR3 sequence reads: CASSPLTSGGEQYV. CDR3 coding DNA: TGTGCCAGCAGTCCCCTAACTAGCGGGGGCGAGCAGTACGTC.

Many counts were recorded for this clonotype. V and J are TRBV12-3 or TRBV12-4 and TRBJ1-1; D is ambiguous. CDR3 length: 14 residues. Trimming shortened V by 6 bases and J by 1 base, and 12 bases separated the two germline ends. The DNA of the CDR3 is TGTGCCAGCAGCCAGCTTCGGGGGAACACTGAAGCTTTCTTT. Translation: CASSQLRGNTEAFF.

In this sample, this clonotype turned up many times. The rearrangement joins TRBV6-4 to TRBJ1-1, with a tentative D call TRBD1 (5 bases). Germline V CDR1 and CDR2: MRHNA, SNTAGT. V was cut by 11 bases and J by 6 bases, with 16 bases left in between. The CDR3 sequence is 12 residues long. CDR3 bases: TGTGCCCGCGCTGGGGGGGTAGCTGAAGCTTTCTTT. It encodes CARAGGVAEAFF.

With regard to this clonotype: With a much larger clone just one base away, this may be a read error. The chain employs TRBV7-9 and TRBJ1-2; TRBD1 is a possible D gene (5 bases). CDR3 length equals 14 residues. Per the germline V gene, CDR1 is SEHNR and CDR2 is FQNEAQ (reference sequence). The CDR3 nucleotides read TGTGCCATCAGCTCCGGACGGGGCAACTATGGCTACACCTTC. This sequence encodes CAISSGRGNYGYTF.

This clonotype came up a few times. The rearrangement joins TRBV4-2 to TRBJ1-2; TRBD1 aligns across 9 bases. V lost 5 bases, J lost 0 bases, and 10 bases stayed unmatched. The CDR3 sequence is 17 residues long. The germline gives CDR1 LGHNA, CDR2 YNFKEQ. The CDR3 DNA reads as TGTGCCAGCAGCAGCGCCGGGACAGGGAATTCTAACTATGGCTACACCTTC. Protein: CASSSAGTGNSNYGYTF.

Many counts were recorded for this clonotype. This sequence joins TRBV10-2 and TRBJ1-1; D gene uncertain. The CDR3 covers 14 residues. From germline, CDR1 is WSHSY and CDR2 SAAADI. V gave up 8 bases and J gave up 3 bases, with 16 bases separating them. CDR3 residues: CASGRTLTHTEAFF. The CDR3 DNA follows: TGCGCCAGCGGGCGGACCCTAACCCACACTGAAGCTTTCTTT.

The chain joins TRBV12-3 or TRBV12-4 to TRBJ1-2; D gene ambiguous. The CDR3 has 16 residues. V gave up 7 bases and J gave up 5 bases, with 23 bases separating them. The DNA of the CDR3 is TGTGCCAGCAACTTTCACCCGCGCCGGGGATGGTATGGCTACACCTTC. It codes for CASNFHPRRGWYGYTF.

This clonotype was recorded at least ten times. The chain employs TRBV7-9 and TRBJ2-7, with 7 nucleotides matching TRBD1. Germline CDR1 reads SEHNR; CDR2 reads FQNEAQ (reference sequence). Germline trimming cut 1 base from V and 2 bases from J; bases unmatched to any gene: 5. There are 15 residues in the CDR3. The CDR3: CASSLGRQGTYEQYF. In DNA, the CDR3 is TGTGCCAGCAGCTTAGGCCGACAGGGTACCTACGAGCAGTACTTC.

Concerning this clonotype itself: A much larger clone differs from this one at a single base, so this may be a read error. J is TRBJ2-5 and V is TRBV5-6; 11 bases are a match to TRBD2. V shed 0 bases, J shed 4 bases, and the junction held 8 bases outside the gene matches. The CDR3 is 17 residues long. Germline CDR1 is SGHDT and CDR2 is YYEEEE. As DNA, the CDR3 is TGTGCCAGCAGCTTGGTAACTAGCGGGGGCCGGGGAGAGACCCAGTACTTC. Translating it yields CASSLVTSGGRGETQYF. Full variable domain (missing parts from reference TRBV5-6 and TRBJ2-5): DAGVTQSPTHLIKTRGQQVTLRCSPKSGHDTVSWYQQALGQGPQFIFQYYEEEERQRGNFPDRFSGHQFPNYSSELNVNALLLGDSALYLCASSLVTSGGRGETQYFGPGTRLLVL.

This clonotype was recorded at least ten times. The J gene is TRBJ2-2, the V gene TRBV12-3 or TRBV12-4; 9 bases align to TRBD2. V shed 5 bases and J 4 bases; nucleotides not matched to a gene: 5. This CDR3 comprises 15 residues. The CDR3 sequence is CASSLTSGLTGELFF. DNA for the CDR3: TGTGCCAGCAGTCTCACTAGCGGGCTCACCGGGGAGCTGTTTTTT.

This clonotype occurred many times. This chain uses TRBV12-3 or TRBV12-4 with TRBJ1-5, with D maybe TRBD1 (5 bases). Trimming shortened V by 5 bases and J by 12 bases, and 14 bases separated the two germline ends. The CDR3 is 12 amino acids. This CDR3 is CASSLTEGFQHF. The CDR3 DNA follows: TGTGCCAGCAGTCTAACCGAGGGGTTCCAGCATTTT.

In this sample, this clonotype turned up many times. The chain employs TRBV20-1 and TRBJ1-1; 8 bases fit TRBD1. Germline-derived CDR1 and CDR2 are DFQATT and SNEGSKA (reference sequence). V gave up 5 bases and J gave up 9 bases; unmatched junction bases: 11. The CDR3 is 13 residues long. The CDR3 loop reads CSADYDQGAKAFF. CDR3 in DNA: TGCAGTGCTGACTACGACCAGGGGGCCAAAGCTTTCTTT.

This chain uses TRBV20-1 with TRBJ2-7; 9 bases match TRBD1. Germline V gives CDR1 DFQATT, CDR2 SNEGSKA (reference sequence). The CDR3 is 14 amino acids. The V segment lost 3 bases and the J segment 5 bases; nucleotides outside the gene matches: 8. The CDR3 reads CSASPGTGSNEQYF. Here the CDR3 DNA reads TGCAGTGCTAGCCCCGGGACAGGGAGTAACGAGCAGTACTTC.

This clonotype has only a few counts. The CDR3 bases are TGTGCCAGCAGCCAAGTAAACACCATATATTTT. Translated: CASSQVNTIYF. This rearrangement joins TRBV14 to TRBJ1-3; D uncertain. The CDR3 runs 11 residues. The germline CDR1 and CDR2 sequences are SGHDN and FVKESK. Deletions cut 1 base from V and 6 bases from J, with 1 base between.

The CDR3 protein is CATGDGNQPQHF. The CDR3 DNA sequence: TGTGCAACGGGGGATGGCAATCAGCCCCAGCATTTT. The rearrangement links TRBV6-1 to TRBJ1-5, with D possibly being TRBD1 (5 bases). CDR3 size: 12 residues. The germline CDR1 and CDR2 sequences are MNHNS and SASEGT.

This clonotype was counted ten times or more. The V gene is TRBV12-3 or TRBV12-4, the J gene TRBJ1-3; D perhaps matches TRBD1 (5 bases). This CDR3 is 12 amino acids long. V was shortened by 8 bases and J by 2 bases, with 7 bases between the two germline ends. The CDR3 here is CASQGAGNTIYF. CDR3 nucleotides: TGTGCCAGCCAGGGAGCTGGAAACACCATATATTTT.

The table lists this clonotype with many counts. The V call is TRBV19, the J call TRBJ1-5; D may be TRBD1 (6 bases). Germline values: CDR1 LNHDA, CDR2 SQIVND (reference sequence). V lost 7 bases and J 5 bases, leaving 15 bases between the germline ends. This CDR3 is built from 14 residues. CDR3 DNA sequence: TGTGCCAGTATCCAACAGGGAATTCATCAGCCCCAGCATTTT. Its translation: CASIQQGIHQPQHF.

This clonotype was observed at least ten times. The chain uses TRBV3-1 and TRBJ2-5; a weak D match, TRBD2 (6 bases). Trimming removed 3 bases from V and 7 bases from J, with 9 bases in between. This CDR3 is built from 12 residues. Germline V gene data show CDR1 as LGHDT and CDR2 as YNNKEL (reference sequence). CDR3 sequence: CASSQVGGTQYF. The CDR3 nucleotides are TGTGCCAGCAGCCAGGTGGGGGGGACCCAGTACTTC.

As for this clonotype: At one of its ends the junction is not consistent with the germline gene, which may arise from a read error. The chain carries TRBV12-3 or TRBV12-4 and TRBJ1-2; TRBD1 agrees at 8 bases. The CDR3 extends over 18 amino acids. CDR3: CASSLADNWTGHMIGYSF. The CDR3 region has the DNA TGTGCTAGCAGTTTAGCCGACAATTGGACAGGGCATATGATTGGCTACAGCTTC.

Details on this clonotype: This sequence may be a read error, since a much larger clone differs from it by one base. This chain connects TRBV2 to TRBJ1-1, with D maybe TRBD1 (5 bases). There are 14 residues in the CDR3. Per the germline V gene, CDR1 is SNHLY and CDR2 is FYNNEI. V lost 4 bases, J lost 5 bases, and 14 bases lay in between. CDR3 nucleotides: TGTGCCAGCAGTGCAGGGCGCATGGGGACTGAAGCTTTCTTT. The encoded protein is CASSAGRMGTEAFF.

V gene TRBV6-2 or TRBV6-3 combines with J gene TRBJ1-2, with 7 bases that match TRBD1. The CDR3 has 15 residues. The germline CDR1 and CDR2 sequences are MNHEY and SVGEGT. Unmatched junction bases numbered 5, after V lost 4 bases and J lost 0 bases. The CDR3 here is CASSSFGTANYGYTF. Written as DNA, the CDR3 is TGTGCCAGCAGTTCCTTTGGGACAGCTAACTATGGCTACACCTTC.

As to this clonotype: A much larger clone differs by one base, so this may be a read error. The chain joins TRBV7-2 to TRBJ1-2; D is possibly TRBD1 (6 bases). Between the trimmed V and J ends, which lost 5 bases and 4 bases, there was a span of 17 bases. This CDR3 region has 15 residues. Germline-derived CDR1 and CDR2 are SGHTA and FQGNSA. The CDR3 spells CASSPTGTWAYGYTF. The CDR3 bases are TGTGCCAGCAGCCCGACCGGGACATGGGCCTATGGCTACACCTTC. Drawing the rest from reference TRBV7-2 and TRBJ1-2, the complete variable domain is GAGVSQSPSNKVTEKGKDVELRCDPISGHTALYWYRQSLGQGLEFLIYFQGNSAPDKSGLPSDRFSAERTGGSVSTLTIQRTQQEDSAVYLCASSPTGTWAYGYTFGSGTRLTVV.

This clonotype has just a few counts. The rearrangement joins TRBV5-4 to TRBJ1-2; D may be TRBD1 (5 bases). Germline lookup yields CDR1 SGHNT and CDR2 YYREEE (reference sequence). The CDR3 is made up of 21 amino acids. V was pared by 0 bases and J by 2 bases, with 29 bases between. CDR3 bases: TGTGCCAGCAGCTTGGCGGTACCGATTTGGGGACGCAGGATCCCCAACTATGGCTACACCTTC. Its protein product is CASSLAVPIWGRRIPNYGYTF.

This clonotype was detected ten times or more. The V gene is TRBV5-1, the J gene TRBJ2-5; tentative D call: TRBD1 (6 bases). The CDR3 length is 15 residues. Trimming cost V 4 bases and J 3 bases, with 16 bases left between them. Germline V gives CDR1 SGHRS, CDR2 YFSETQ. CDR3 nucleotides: TGCGCCAGCAGCAAAATCCTGGACAGTGAAGAGACCCAGTACTTC. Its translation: CASSKILDSEETQYF.